Listed here is a single T cell receptor beta chain. These data originate in a study of blood T cell repertoires in COVID-19. In the study's own analysis: Amplified reference gene primers provided the basis for estimating nucleated cell counts. The method was immunoSEQ multiplex PCR; TCRdb's version includes in-frame clones alone and lacks a portion of them. That table furnishes V, J and clone size, whereas the DNA furnished D and trimming. The sample gives 160,000 or so clones, roughly 88% of which show up once; more than 2% is in the top ten. Losses at the gene ends were 5 bases for V and 4 bases for J; bases not matched to a gene: 8. CDR1 and CDR2 from the germline V gene are SGHAT and FQNNGV. The CDR3 covers 15 residues.

Sequencing input: peripheral blood. The sequence came from a man aged 18 to 29 with acute or convalescent COVID-19. This chain connects TRBV11-2 to TRBJ1-5; 7 bases line up with TRBD1. The CDR3 DNA sequence: TGTGCCAGCAGCGCGTCGACAGGGATTAATCAGCCCCAGCATTTT. Translation: CASSASTGINQPQHF.